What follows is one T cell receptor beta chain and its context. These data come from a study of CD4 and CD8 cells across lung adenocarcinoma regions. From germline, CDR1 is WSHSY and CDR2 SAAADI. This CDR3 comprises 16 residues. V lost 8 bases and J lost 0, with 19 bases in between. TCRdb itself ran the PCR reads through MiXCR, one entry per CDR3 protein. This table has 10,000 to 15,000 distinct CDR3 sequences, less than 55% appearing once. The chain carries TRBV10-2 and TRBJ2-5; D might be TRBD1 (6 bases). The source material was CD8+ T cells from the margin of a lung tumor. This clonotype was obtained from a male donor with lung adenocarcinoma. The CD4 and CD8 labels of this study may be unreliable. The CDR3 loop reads CASGEIGGRDQETQYF. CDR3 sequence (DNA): TGCGCCAGCGGGGAGATTGGGGGCCGCGACCAAGAGACCCAGTACTTC.